These T cell receptor beta chains were read from a single sample in a study of blood T cell repertoires in COVID-19. Assay used: immunoSEQ multiplex PCR; TCRdb lists only in-frame clones, some missing. The repertoire includes 150,000 to 200,000 clones, roughly 85% of them detected once, and about 3% sits in the top ten. The sequencing input was peripheral blood. The receptors were gathered from a human donor with acute or convalescent COVID-19. The donor label of this sample is uncertain. CDR3s include the opening cysteine and the closing phenylalanine or tryptophan. The D gene is left open where the match is weak. Size tells how often a clone was seen (once, few, many) or the class of an expanded clone, and some rows leave it out.

>NA|TRBV30|TRBJ2-2|NA
CAWSEGLHTGELFF
TGTGCCTGGAGTGAGGGACTCCACACCGGGGAGCTGTTTTTT
>once|TRBV19|TRBJ1-1|NA
CASSSWTAEAFF
TGTGCCAGTAGTTCGTGGACAGCTGAAGCTTTCTTT
>NA|TRBV28|TRBJ1-6|NA
CASLGGQHNSPLHF
TGTGCCAGCCTCGGTGGACAGCATAATTCACCCCTCCACTTT
>NA|TRBV19|TRBJ1-3|NA
CASSIRGGNTIYF
TGTGCCAGTAGTATTCGGGGTGGAAACACCATATATTTT
>NA|TRBV7-8|TRBJ1-2|NA
CASSLAGGEYGYTF
TGTGCCAGCAGCTTAGCGGGCGGGGAGTATGGCTACACCTTC
>NA|TRBV7-2|TRBJ1-6|NA
CASSLTLRNSPLHF
TGTGCCAGCAGCTTGACTCTAAGGAATTCACCCCTCCACTTT
>NA|TRBV10-1|TRBJ2-3|TRBD2
CASSESLAASGGRTDTQYF
TGCGCCAGCAGTGAGTCATTAGCGGCTAGCGGGGGTCGCACAGATACGCAGTATTTT
>NA|TRBV19|TRBJ1-1|NA
CASSIRRASGGTEAFF
TGTGCCAGTAGTATAAGGAGGGCCTCTGGGGGCACTGAAGCTTTCTTT
>NA|TRBV7-3|TRBJ1-2|TRBD1
CASSAHRGRNYGYTF
TGTGCCAGCAGCGCCCACAGGGGAAGGAATTATGGCTACACCTTC
>NA|TRBV19|TRBJ1-1|TRBD1
CASSMQPGGVTEAFF
TGTGCCAGTAGTATGCAGCCAGGGGGCGTTACTGAAGCTTTCTTT
>NA|TRBV10-1|TRBJ1-5|NA
CASVDRGHWGRSQPQHF
TGCGCCAGTGTCGACCGGGGACATTGGGGACGAAGTCAGCCCCAGCATTTT
>once|TRBV2|TRBJ2-2|NA
CASSEGRDTGELFF
TGTGCCAGCAGTGAGGGCAGGGACACCGGGGAGCTGTTTTTT
>NA|TRBV3-1/TRBV3-2|TRBJ1-3|NA
CASSVMTLGNTIYF
TGTGCCAGCAGCGTTATGACTCTCGGAAACACCATATATTTT
>NA|TRBV6-1|TRBJ1-2|NA
CASSEGGGQIYGYTF
TGTGCCAGCAGTGAAGGTGGGGGACAAATCTATGGCTACACCTTC
>NA|TRBV5-4|TRBJ1-3|TRBD1
CASSLDGQAGNTIYF
TGTGCCAGCAGCTTGGATGGACAGGCTGGAAACACCATATATTTT
>NA|TRBV11-2|TRBJ2-1|NA
CASSLGGHKFYNEQFF
TGTGCCAGCAGCTTAGGGGGACACAAGTTCTACAATGAGCAGTTCTTC
>NA|TRBV5-5|TRBJ1-5|TRBD1
CASSLAGTENQPQHF
TGTGCCAGCAGCTTGGCCGGGACAGAGAATCAGCCCCAGCATTTT
>once|TRBV5-1|TRBJ2-5|TRBD2
CASSRKTTSGGGETQYF
TGCGCCAGCAGCCGAAAGACGACTAGCGGGGGAGGGGAGACCCAGTACTTC
>NA|TRBV3-1/TRBV3-2|TRBJ1-1|NA
CASSQYGPGGEEAFF
TGTGCCAGCAGCCAATACGGACCGGGGGGGGAAGAAGCTTTCTTT
>few|TRBV6-5|TRBJ1-6|TRBD1
CASRPGQYNSPLHF
TGTGCCAGCAGGCCGGGACAGTATAATTCACCCCTCCACTTT
>once|TRBV3-1/TRBV3-2|TRBJ2-1|NA
CASSQEKNRATRRNEQFF
TGTGCCAGCAGCCAAGAGAAGAACAGGGCCACTCGTAGGAATGAGCAGTTCTTC
>once|TRBV5-8|TRBJ2-1|TRBD2
CATRAGGSYNEQFF
TGTGCCACCCGCGCGGGGGGTTCCTACAATGAGCAGTTCTTC
>NA|TRBV28|TRBJ2-5|NA
CASSKERNAPQETQYF
TGTGCCAGCAGTAAAGAGCGGAATGCTCCCCAAGAGACCCAGTACTTC
>NA|TRBV20-1|TRBJ2-7|TRBD1
CSAPRGYEQYF
TGCAGTGCTCCCAGGGGGTACGAGCAGTACTTC
>few|TRBV19|TRBJ2-1|NA
CASRQGGREQFF
TGTGCCAGTAGGCAGGGAGGTAGAGAGCAGTTCTTC
>NA|TRBV6-5|TRBJ1-3|NA
CASSLDAYSGNTIYF
TGTGCCAGCAGTCTAGACGCTTACTCTGGAAACACCATATATTTT
>once|TRBV6-5|TRBJ1-2|NA
CASSLGRATSYGYTF
TGTGCCAGCAGTTTGGGCCGGGCCACTAGCTATGGCTACACCTTC
>NA|TRBV27|TRBJ1-6|NA
CASSLFPGGGSPLHF
TGTGCCAGCAGTTTATTCCCCGGGGGAGGTTCACCCCTCCACTTT
>NA|TRBV11-2|TRBJ2-1|NA
CASSLGPSYSYNEQFF
TGTGCCAGCAGCTTAGGACCTAGCTACTCCTACAATGAGCAGTTCTTC
>NA|TRBV2|TRBJ1-5|NA
CASSVEGLSNQPQHF
TGTGCCAGCAGTGTGGAGGGTCTTAGCAATCAGCCCCAGCATTTT
>NA|TRBV7-9|TRBJ1-2|NA
CASSLSREGGYTF
TGTGCCAGCAGCTTATCAAGGGAGGGTGGCTACACCTTC
>NA|TRBV5-6|TRBJ2-1|TRBD2
CASSLERGTSGVNEQFF
TGTGCCAGCAGCTTGGAGCGAGGGACTAGCGGGGTTAATGAGCAGTTCTTC
>few|TRBV6-5|TRBJ2-7|NA
CASNAGQPYEQYF
TGTGCCAGCAATGCTGGACAGCCTTACGAGCAGTACTTC
>NA|TRBV19|TRBJ2-1|TRBD1
CASSRKGALPSDEQFF
TGTGCCAGTAGTAGAAAGGGGGCACTCCCTTCGGATGAGCAGTTCTTC
>NA|TRBV30|TRBJ1-2|TRBD1
CAWTMDRGLYGYTF
TGTGCCTGGACCATGGACAGGGGTCTCTATGGCTACACCTTC
>NA|TRBV7-2|TRBJ2-3|TRBD1
CASSPRQGRGYTDTQYF
TGTGCCAGCAGCCCCCGACAGGGACGGGGCTACACAGATACGCAGTATTTT
>once|TRBV27|TRBJ2-3|TRBD2
CASSKLAGGLRADTQYF
TGTGCCAGCAGTAAACTAGCGGGGGGGCTAAGGGCAGATACGCAGTATTTT
>NA|TRBV6-5|TRBJ1-2|NA
CASSLTQYIPGYTF
TGTGCTAGCAGTTTAACCCAATACATCCCTGGCTACACCTTC
>NA|TRBV11-3|TRBJ1-1|NA
CASSPNGLNTEAFF
TGTGCCAGCAGCCCAAACGGGTTGAACACTGAAGCTTTCTTT
>NA|TRBV27|TRBJ1-1|TRBD1
CASSGGTGRTEAFF
TGTGCCAGCAGCGGCGGGACAGGGCGGACTGAAGCTTTCTTT
>NA|TRBV5-4|TRBJ1-1|NA
CASSLVGDTEAFF
TGTGCCAGCAGCTTGGTAGGGGACACTGAAGCTTTCTTT
>NA|TRBV10-3|TRBJ1-2|TRBD1
CAISESPGQGTGYTF
TGTGCCATCAGTGAATCCCCCGGACAGGGGACTGGCTACACCTTC
>NA|TRBV27|TRBJ1-5|NA
CASSPPGELRNQPQHF
TGTGCCAGCAGCCCCCCGGGGGAGCTACGCAATCAGCCCCAGCATTTT
>NA|TRBV2|TRBJ1-4|NA
CASTISAGLTTELFF
TGTGCCAGCACCATTTCCGCAGGGTTAACAACCGAACTGTTTTTT
>NA|TRBV7-9|TRBJ2-7|TRBD2
CASSSPRERGAYEQYF
TGTGCCAGCAGCTCCCCCAGGGAGCGGGGGGCCTACGAGCAGTACTTC
>NA|TRBV3-1/TRBV3-2|TRBJ1-4|NA
CASSQDHNEKLFF
TGTGCCAGCAGCCAAGACCATAATGAAAAACTGTTTTTT